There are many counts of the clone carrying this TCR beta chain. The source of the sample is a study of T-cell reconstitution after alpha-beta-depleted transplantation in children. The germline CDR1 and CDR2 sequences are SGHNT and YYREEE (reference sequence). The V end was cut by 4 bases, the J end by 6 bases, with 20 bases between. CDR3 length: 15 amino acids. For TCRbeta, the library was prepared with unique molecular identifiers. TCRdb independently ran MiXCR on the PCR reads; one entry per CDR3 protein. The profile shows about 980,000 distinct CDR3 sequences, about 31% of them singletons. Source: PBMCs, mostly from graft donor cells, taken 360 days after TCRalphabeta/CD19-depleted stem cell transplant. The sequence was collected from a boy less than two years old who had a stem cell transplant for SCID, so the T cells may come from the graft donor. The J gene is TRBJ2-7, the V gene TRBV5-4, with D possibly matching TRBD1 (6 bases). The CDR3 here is CASSVQDRNVGEQYF. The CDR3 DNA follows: TGTGCCAGCAGCGTCCAAGACAGGAATGTCGGCGAGCAGTACTTC.